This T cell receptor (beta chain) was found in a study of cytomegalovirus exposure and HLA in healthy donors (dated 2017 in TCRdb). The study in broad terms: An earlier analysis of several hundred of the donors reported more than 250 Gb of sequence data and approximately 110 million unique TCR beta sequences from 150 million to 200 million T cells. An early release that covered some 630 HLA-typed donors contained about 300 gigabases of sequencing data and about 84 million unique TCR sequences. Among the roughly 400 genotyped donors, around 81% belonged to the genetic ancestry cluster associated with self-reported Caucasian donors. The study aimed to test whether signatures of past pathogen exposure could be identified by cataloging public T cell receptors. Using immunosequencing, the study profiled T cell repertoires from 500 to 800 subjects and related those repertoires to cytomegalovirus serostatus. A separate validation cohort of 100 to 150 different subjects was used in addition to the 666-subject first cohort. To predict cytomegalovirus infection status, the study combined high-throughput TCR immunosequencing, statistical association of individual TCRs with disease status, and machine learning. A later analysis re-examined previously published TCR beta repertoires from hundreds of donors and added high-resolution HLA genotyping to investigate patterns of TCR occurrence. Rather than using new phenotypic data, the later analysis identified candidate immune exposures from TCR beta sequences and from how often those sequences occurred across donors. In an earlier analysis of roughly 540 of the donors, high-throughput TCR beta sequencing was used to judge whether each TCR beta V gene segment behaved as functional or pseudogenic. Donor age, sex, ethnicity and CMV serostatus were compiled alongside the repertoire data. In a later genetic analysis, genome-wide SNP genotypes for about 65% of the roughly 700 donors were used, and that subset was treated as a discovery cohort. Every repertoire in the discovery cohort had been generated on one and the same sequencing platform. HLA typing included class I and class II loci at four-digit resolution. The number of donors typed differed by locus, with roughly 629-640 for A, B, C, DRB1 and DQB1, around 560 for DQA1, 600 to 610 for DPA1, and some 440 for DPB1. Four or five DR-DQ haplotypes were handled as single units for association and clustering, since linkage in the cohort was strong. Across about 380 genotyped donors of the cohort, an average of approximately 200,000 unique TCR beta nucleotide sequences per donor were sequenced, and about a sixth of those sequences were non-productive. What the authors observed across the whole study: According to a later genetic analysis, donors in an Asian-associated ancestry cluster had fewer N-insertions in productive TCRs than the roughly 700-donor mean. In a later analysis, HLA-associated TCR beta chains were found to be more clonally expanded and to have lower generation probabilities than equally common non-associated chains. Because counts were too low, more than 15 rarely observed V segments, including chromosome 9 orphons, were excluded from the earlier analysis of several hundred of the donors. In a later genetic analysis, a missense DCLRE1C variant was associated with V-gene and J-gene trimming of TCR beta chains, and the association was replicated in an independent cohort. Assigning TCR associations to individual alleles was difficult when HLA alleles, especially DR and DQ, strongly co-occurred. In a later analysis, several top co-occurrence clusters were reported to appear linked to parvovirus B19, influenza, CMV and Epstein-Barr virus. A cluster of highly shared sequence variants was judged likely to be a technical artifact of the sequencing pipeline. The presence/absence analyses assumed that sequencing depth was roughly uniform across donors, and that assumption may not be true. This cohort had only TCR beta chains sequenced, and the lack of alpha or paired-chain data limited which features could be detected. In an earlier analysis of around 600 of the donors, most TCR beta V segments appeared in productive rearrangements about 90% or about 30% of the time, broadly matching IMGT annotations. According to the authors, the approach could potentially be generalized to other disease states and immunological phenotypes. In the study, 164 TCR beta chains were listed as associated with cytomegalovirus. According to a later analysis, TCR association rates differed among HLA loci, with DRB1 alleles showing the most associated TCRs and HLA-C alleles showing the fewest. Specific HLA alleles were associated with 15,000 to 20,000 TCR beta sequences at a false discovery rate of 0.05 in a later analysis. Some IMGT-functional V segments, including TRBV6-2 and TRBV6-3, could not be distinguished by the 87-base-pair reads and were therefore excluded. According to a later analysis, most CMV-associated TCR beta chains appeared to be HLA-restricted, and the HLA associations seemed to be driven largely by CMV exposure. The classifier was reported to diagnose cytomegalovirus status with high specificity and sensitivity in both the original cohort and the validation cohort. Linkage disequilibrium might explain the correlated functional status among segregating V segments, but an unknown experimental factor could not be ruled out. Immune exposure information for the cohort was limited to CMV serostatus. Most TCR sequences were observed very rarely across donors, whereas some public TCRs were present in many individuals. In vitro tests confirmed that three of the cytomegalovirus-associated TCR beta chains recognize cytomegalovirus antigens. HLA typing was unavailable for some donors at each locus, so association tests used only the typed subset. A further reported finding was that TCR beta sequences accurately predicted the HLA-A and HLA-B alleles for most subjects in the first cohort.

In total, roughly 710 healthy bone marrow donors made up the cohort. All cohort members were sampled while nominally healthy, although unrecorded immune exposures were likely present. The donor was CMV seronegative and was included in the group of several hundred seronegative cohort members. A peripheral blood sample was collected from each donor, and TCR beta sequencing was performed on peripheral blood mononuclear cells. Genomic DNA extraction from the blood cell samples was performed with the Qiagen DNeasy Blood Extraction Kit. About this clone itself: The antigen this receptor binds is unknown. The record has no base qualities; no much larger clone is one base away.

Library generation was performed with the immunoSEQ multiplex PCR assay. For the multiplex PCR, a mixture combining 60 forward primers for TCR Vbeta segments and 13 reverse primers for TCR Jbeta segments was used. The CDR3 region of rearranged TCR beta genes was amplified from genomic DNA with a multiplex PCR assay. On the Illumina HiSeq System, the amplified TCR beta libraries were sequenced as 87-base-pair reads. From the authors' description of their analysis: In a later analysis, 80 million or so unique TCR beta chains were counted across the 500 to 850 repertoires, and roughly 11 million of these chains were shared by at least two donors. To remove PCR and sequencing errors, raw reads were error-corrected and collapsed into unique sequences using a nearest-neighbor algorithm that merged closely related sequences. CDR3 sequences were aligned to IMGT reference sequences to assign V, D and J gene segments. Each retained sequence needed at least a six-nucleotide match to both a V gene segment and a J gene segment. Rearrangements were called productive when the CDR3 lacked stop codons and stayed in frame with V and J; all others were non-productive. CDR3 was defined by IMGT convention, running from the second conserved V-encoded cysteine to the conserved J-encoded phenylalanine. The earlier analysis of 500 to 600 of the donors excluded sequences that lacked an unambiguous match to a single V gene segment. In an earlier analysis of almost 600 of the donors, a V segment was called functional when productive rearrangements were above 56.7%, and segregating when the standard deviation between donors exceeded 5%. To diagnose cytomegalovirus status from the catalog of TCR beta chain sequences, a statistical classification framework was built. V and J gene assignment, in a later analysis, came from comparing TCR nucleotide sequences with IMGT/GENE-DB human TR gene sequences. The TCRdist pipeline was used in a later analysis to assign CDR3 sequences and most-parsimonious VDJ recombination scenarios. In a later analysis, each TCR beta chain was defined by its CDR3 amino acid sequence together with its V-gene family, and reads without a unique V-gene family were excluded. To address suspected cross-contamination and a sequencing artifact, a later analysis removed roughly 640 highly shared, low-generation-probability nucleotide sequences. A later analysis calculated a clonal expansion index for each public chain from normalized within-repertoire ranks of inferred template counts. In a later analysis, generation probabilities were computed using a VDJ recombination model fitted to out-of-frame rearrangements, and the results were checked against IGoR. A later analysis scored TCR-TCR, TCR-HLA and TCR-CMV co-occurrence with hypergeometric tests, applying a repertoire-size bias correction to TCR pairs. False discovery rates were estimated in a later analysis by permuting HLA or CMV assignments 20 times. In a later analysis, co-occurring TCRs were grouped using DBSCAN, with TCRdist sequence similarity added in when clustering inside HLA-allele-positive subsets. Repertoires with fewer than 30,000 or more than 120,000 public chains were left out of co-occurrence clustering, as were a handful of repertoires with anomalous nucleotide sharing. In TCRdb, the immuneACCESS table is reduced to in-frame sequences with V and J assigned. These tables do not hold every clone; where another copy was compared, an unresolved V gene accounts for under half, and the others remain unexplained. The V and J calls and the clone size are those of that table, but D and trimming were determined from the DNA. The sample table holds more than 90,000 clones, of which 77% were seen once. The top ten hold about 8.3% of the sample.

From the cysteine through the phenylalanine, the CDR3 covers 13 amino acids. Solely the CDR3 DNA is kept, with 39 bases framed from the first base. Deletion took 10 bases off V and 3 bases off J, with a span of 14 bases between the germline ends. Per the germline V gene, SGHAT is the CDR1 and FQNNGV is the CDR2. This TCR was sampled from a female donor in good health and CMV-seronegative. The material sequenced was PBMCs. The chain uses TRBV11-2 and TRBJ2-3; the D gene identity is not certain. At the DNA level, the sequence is TGTGCCACCGGTTTGGTCAATACAGATACGCAGTATTTT. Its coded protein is CATGLVNTDTQYF.